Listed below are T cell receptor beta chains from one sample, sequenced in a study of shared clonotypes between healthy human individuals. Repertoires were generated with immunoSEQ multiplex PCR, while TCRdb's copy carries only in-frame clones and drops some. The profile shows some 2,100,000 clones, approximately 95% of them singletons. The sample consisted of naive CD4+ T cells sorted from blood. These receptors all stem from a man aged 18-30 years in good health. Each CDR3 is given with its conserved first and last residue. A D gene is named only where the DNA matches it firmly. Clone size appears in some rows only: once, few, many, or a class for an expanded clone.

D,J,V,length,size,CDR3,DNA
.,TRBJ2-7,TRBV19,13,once,CASSRAGVYEQYF,TGTGCCAGTAGTCGAGCCGGGGTCTACGAGCAGTACTTC
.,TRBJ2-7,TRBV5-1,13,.,CASSLDLLYEQYF,TGCGCCAGCAGCTTAGATCTTCTCTACGAGCAGTACTTC
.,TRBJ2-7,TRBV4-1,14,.,CASSPRRGGYEQYF,TGCGCCAGCAGCCCTAGGAGGGGAGGCTACGAGCAGTACTTC
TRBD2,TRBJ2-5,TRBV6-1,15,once,CASRLAAAAPGTQYF,TGTGCCAGCAGGCTAGCGGCCGCTGCCCCAGGGACCCAGTACTTC
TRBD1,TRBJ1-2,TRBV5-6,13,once,CASSLDRAYGYTF,TGTGCCAGCAGCCTGGACAGGGCCTATGGCTACACCTTC
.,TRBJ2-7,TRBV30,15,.,CAWSRLSRGAYEQYF,TGTGCCTGGAGTCGCCTAAGCAGGGGAGCCTACGAGCAGTACTTC
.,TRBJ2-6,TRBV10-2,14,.,CASRDTSGANVLTF,TGCGCCAGCAGGGATACCTCTGGGGCCAACGTCCTGACTTTC
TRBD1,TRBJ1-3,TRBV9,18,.,CASSVEGQGRGSGNTIYF,TGTGCCAGCAGCGTAGAGGGACAGGGACGGGGTTCTGGAAACACCATATATTTT
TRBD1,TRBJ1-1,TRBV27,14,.,CASSFRGRYTEAFF,TGTGCCAGCAGTTTCAGGGGGCGATACACTGAAGCTTTCTTT
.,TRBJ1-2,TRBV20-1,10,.,CSARVDGYTF,TGCAGTGCTAGAGTAGATGGCTACACCTTC
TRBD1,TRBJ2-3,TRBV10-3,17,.,CAISAGGPGSVTDTQYF,TGTGCCATCAGTGCAGGGGGCCCGGGAAGCGTCACAGATACGCAGTATTTT